This entry lists 29 T cell receptor beta chains sequenced from one sample in a study of OX40 agonist ivuxolimab in advanced cancers. Clones were read by immunoSEQ multiplex PCR, and TCRdb kept only the in-frame ones, dropping some. The sample has roughly 76,000 clones, more than 85% seen once. Sequencing was performed on CD4+ or CD8+ T cells sorted from blood, taken in a trial of the OX40 agonist ivuxolimab. The receptors here all came from an adult with an advanced solid tumor such as melanoma, head and neck, liver or kidney cancer.

The DNA of the CDR3 is TGTGCCAGCAGTGAGGGCAGGGTGCAAGAGACCCAGTACTTC. It codes for CASSEGRVQETQYF. The V and J genes are TRBV2 and TRBJ2-5; a possible D gene is TRBD1 (5 bases). Germline V gives CDR1 SNHLY, CDR2 FYNNEI. V was pared by 3 bases and J by 2 bases, with 10 bases between. The CDR3 spans 14 residues.

The chain combines TRBV11-2 with TRBJ2-5; 13 bases fit TRBD2. The CDR3 sequence is 15 residues long. J lost 3 bases, V lost 8 bases, and 6 bases had no gene match. The germline CDR1 and CDR2 sequences are SGHAT and FQNNGV. The CDR3 reads CASEGLAGVKETQYF. CDR3 DNA: TGTGCCAGCGAAGGACTAGCGGGGGTGAAAGAGACCCAGTACTTC.

The genes are TRBV4-1 and TRBJ1-5; D unresolved. Germline assignment: CDR1 MGHRA and CDR2 YSYEKL. V gave up 3 bases and J gave up 2 bases, with 8 bases separating them. The CDR3 contains 14 residues. The CDR3 sequence is CASSQGWGNQPQHF. CDR3 DNA: TGCGCCAGCAGCCAGGGCTGGGGCAATCAGCCCCAGCATTTT.

The chain has TRBV9 and TRBJ1-4; no firm D call. Trimming removed 0 bases at V and 0 bases at J, with 6 bases between. CDR3 length: 15 residues. Germline V gene sequence: CDR1 SGDLS, CDR2 YYNGEE. CDR3 region: CASSVDSTTNEKLFF. As DNA, the CDR3 is TGTGCCAGCAGCGTAGACTCAACAACTAATGAAAAACTGTTTTTT.

The chain has TRBV14 and TRBJ2-3; 11 bases map to TRBD2. CDR1 and CDR2 from the germline V gene are SGHDN and FVKESK. V shed 5 bases, J shed 4 bases, and the junction held 8 bases outside the gene matches. The CDR3 has 16 residues. Here the CDR3 reads CASSSFSGGAPDTQYF. In DNA, the CDR3 is TGTGCCAGCAGCTCCTTTAGCGGGGGGGCCCCAGATACGCAGTATTTT.

The chain combines TRBV6-1 with TRBJ2-7, with D tentatively TRBD2 (5 bases). The V gene lost 6 bases and the J gene lost 3 bases, with 18 bases spanning the gap. CDR1 and CDR2 (germline): MNHNS, SASEGT. The CDR3 is 15 amino acids. The CDR3 sequence is CASSDRWESYYEQYF. The CDR3 DNA is TGTGCCAGCAGCGATCGTTGGGAGTCCTACTACGAGCAGTACTTC.

The V call is TRBV4-1, the J call TRBJ2-2; perhaps TRBD2 as D (5 bases). The CDR3 covers 16 residues. Germline CDR1 reads MGHRA; CDR2 reads YSYEKL. Trimming took 0 bases from V and 1 from J, leaving 9 bases between them. CDR3 coding DNA: TGCGCCAGCAGCCAAGATGGCGGGTGGAACACCGGGGAGCTGTTTTTT. This translates into CASSQDGGWNTGELFF.

CDR3: CASLYSGGEYNEQFF. As DNA, the CDR3 is TGTGCCAGCCTTTATAGCGGGGGGGAATACAATGAGCAGTTCTTC. This chain links TRBV27 with TRBJ2-1; 11 nucleotides align to TRBD2. The CDR3 totals 15 residues. The V and J ends lost 8 bases and 4 bases, in that order; junction bases with no gene match: 7. Per germline, CDR1 MNHEY and CDR2 SMNVEV (reference sequence).

A few counts support this clone. The genes are TRBV5-1 and TRBJ2-7; the D gene is possibly TRBD2 (7 bases). The length of the CDR3 is 15 residues. Germline V gene sequence: CDR1 SGHRS, CDR2 YFSETQ. V lost 4 bases and J 1 base, leaving 15 bases between the germline ends. CDR3 coding DNA: TGCGCCAGCAGCCCGAGGGGGGAGGGTTCCTACGAGCAGTACTTC. Protein sequence: CASSPRGEGSYEQYF.

V usage is TRBV29-1 and J usage is TRBJ2-5, with D unclear. CDR1 SQVTM and CDR2 ANQGSEA come from the germline V gene. Trimming removed 4 bases at V and 7 bases at J, with 16 bases between. The CDR3 consists of 13 residues. The CDR3 spells CSVGPSGMGTQYF. In DNA form, the CDR3 reads TGCAGCGTTGGCCCGTCAGGAATGGGGACCCAGTACTTC.

The gene calls are TRBV29-1 and TRBJ2-2, with 9 positions matching TRBD1. Germline V gene data show CDR1 as SQVTM and CDR2 as ANQGSEA. The CDR3 has 12 amino acids. Trimming took 8 bases from V and 5 from J; bases not matched to a gene: 3. CDR3 sequence (DNA): TGCAGCTCCGGGACAGGGACCGGGGAGCTGTTTTTT. Translated, it gives CSSGTGTGELFF.

The V gene is TRBV6-1, the J gene TRBJ2-1; 8 bases map to TRBD2. This CDR3 contains 18 residues. Germline CDR1 reads MNHNS; CDR2 reads SASEGT. V lost 3 bases and J lost 3; bases outside the gene matches: 13. The CDR3 region has the DNA TGTGCCAGCAGTGATTTGGGGGGTAGCGGGGCGTACTACAATGAGCAGTTCTTC. Translating it yields CASSDLGGSGAYYNEQFF.

CDR3 DNA: TGTGCCACCAGCAGAGATCAAGGAGGGGACCCTTGGGGGCAGTACTTC. Protein: CATSRDQGGDPWGQYF. This chain uses TRBV15 with TRBJ2-7; TRBD2 might be the D (6 bases). The CDR3 has 16 residues. In germline, CDR1 is LNHNV, CDR2 YYDKDF (reference sequence). The germline V and J ends were trimmed by 0 bases and 9 bases, with 21 bases remaining between them.

The rearrangement joins TRBV30 to TRBJ2-1; the match to TRBD1 covers 10 bases. The CDR3 sequence is 14 residues long. Germline lookup yields CDR1 GTSNPN and CDR2 SVGIG (reference sequence). V lost 5 bases, J lost 4 bases, and 5 bases stayed unmatched. The CDR3 sequence is CAWAGDRGYNEQFF. The CDR3 nucleotides read TGTGCCTGGGCCGGGGACAGGGGATACAATGAGCAGTTCTTC.

In this sample, this clone turned up a few times. The chain uses TRBV12-5 and TRBJ1-1; 8 bases agree with TRBD1. Trimming cost V 2 bases and J 5 bases; bases outside gene matches: 7. This CDR3 comprises 15 residues. From germline, CDR1 is LGHNT and CDR2 FRNRAP. CDR3 nucleotides: TGTGCTAGTGGTTTGCCAGGACAGGGTTGGACTGAAGCTTTCTTT. This gives the protein CASGLPGQGWTEAFF. Variable domain in full (rest from reference TRBV12-5 and TRBJ1-1): DARVTQTPRHKVTEMGQEVTMRCQPILGHNTVFWYRQTMMQGLELLAYFRNRAPLDDSGMPKDRFSAEMPDATLATLKIQPSEPRDSAVYFCASGLPGQGWTEAFFGQGTRLTVV.

This clone was seen more than once but under ten times. The chain combines TRBV7-9 with TRBJ1-2, with TRBD1 identical over 7 bases. The CDR3 extends over 13 amino acids. CDR1 and CDR2 (germline): SEHNR, FQNEAQ (reference sequence). Germline trimming cut 3 bases from V and 4 bases from J; bases unmatched to any gene: 2. As DNA, the CDR3 is TGTGCCAGCAGCTTGGGACAGAGCTATGGCTACACCTTC. Translating it yields CASSLGQSYGYTF. The full variable domain, its missing parts supplied by reference TRBV7-9 and TRBJ1-2, is DTGVSQNPRHKITKRGQNVTFRCDPISEHNRLYWYRQTLGQGPEFLTYFQNEAQLEKSRLLSDRFSAERPKGSFSTLEIQRTEQGDSAMYLCASSLGQSYGYTFGSGTRLTVV.

The chain combines TRBV27 with TRBJ1-1, with D maybe TRBD1 (5 bases). This CDR3 has 15 residues. Per germline, CDR1 MNHEY and CDR2 SMNVEV (reference sequence). Between the trimmed V and J ends, which lost 0 bases and 5 bases, there was a span of 13 bases. In DNA, the CDR3 is TGTGCCAGCAGTTTATCGAGGATGGGGGGAACTGAAGCTTTCTTT. Translation gives CASSLSRMGGTEAFF.

The V call is TRBV7-6, the J call TRBJ2-1, with TRBD2 matching over 9 bases. CDR3 length equals 15 residues. J was trimmed by 8 bases and V by 1 base; bases with no gene match: 6. The germline CDR1 and CDR2 sequences are SGHVS and FNYEAQ. CDR3 protein: CASSLEAGGPDEQFF. The CDR3 DNA sequence: TGTGCCAGCAGCTTAGAGGCGGGGGGGCCCGATGAGCAGTTCTTC.

The genes are TRBV7-6 and TRBJ2-7; TRBD1 is a possible D gene (6 bases). CDR1 and CDR2 from the germline V gene are SGHVS and FNYEAQ. The CDR3 has 14 amino acids. The V and J ends lost 1 base and 4 bases respectively, with 11 bases between them. As DNA, the CDR3 is TGTGCCAGCAGCTTAGGACAACAGGGATACGAGCAGTACTTC. Translating it yields CASSLGQQGYEQYF.

The CDR3 bases are TGTGCCAGCTCACCACAGAACACTGAAGCTTTCTTT. Translating it yields CASSPQNTEAFF. V is TRBV18 and J is TRBJ1-1; D call uncertain. The CDR3 extends over 12 amino acids. V was shortened by 1 base and J by 1 base, with 1 base between the two germline ends. From germline, CDR1 is KGHSH and CDR2 LQKENI.

The rearrangement joins TRBV10-3 to TRBJ2-5; 11 bases fit TRBD1. With 9 bases clipped from V and 1 base from J, the junction kept 4 bases outside the gene matches. This CDR3 contains 14 residues. Germline CDR1 is ENHRY and CDR2 is SYGVKD. The CDR3 region is CAIGTGGVQETQYF. The CDR3 nucleotides are TGTGCCATTGGGACAGGGGGTGTCCAAGAGACCCAGTACTTC.

The V call is TRBV6-5, the J call TRBJ1-2; D remains ambiguous. The CDR3 extends over 13 amino acids. In germline, CDR1 is MNHEY, CDR2 SVGAGI. Trimming cost V 6 bases and J 8 bases, with 16 bases left between them. CDR3 sequence (DNA): TGTGCCAGCAGCCGCGGCCTAACCCACGGCTACACCTTC. Translated: CASSRGLTHGYTF.

In regard to this clone: This sample also contains other DNA sequences that code for the same CDR3. The V and J genes are TRBV4-1 and TRBJ1-2, with D maybe TRBD1 (5 bases). Trimming took 4 bases from V and 3 from J, leaving 9 bases between them. The CDR3 runs to 13 residues. Germline V gene data show CDR1 as MGHRA and CDR2 as YSYEKL. CDR3 in DNA: TGCGCCAGCAGCCTCGGGGGGTACTATGGCTACACCTTC. Protein sequence: CASSLGGYYGYTF.

J is TRBJ2-2 and V is TRBV9, with 8 bases that match TRBD1. CDR1 SGDLS and CDR2 YYNGEE come from the germline V gene. Trimming took 4 bases from V and 10 from J; bases not matched to a gene: 15. The CDR3 consists of 16 residues. In DNA form, the CDR3 reads TGTGCCAGCAGCCCCCCCGGGACAGGCCCTATTTCGGAGCTGTTTTTT. Translation gives CASSPPGTGPISELFF.

The chain links TRBV11-2 to TRBJ2-1; D unresolved. The CDR3 length is 12 residues. V was trimmed by 5 bases and J by 10 bases, leaving 12 bases between them. The V gene's germline CDR1 is SGHAT and CDR2 FQNNGV. The CDR3 loop reads CASSLYLIEQFF. The CDR3, as DNA: TGTGCCAGCAGCCTATACTTAATAGAGCAGTTCTTC. Together with reference TRBV11-2 and TRBJ2-1, the CDR3 gives the full variable domain: EAGVAQSPRYKIIEKRQSVAFWCNPISGHATLYWYQQILGQGPKLLIQFQNNGVVDDSQLPKDRFSAERLKGVDSTLKIQPAKLEDSAVYLCASSLYLIEQFFGPGTRLTVL.

This chain uses TRBV2 with TRBJ2-1, with TRBD2 identical over 11 bases. With 3 bases clipped from V and 6 bases from J, the junction kept 1 base outside the gene matches. Looked up from germline, CDR1 is SNHLY and CDR2 is FYNNEI. This CDR3 has 14 amino acids. The CDR3 region is CASSDTSGGNEQFF. The CDR3 nucleotides read TGTGCCAGCAGTGATACTAGCGGGGGCAATGAGCAGTTCTTC.

The rearrangement joins TRBV9 to TRBJ2-3; 10 bases line up with TRBD2. The CDR3 length is 15 residues. The trim removed 0 bases at V and 7 bases at J, leaving 5 bases unmatched. Germline lookup yields CDR1 SGDLS and CDR2 YYNGEE. The chain's CDR3 is CASSVGTSGMYTQYF. The CDR3 coding sequence is TGTGCCAGCAGCGTAGGGACTAGCGGCATGTATACGCAGTATTTT. Drawing the rest from reference TRBV9 and TRBJ2-3, the complete variable domain is DSGVTQTPKHLITATGQRVTLRCSPRSGDLSVYWYQQSLDQGLQFLIQYYNGEERAKGNILERFSAQQFPDLHSELNLSSLELGDSALYFCASSVGTSGMYTQYFGPGTRLTVL.

CDR3 amino acids: CASSLGGEGVETQYF. CDR3 coding DNA: TGTGCCAGCAGCTTAGGGGGAGAGGGGGTGGAGACCCAGTACTTC. The chain carries TRBV13 and TRBJ2-5; maybe TRBD1 (6 bases). This CDR3 spans 15 amino acids. CDR1 is PRHDT, CDR2 FYEKMQ, per germline (reference sequence). The V end was cut by 0 bases, the J end by 5 bases, with 13 bases between.

The chain couples TRBV30 to TRBJ1-1; tentative D call: TRBD1 (6 bases). Looked up from germline, CDR1 is GTSNPN and CDR2 is SVGIG (reference sequence). V was pared by 0 bases and J by 4 bases, with 12 bases between. The CDR3 runs 14 residues. This CDR3 is CAWSVTGRGTEAFF. The CDR3 DNA sequence: TGTGCCTGGAGTGTAACAGGGAGAGGCACTGAAGCTTTCTTT.